This T cell receptor (beta chain) stems from a study of OX40 agonist ivuxolimab in advanced cancers. Overall study: Earlier anti-PD-1, anti-PD-L1 or anti-CTLA-4 therapy was permitted; 40% had received some. Whole-study results and caveats: Still undetermined is the antigen specificity of the expanded peripheral T cells. The mean number of expanded clones was higher in CD8+ T cells than in CD4+.

TCRdb keeps only in-frame clones here, not all; method: immunoSEQ multiplex PCR. This table holds about 25,000 clones, 80% to 90% found once. Remarks on this clone: Antigen specificity is unknown.

This clonotype was sampled from an adult with an advanced solid tumor such as melanoma, head and neck, liver or kidney cancer. The input for sequencing was CD4+ or CD8+ T cells sorted from blood, taken in a trial of the OX40 agonist ivuxolimab.

CDR3 in DNA: TGTGCCAGCAGGTCCAAGACAGGGGACTCTGGAAACACCATATATTTT. Its protein is CASRSKTGDSGNTIYF. This chain uses TRBV6-6 with TRBJ1-3; the match to TRBD1 covers 8 bases. Germline CDR1 is MNHNY and CDR2 is SVGAGI (reference sequence). With 6 bases clipped from V and 0 bases from J, the junction kept 7 bases outside the gene matches. The CDR3 length is 16 residues.